This entry concerns a single T cell receptor beta chain. In the study's own analysis: Scientists estimated how many nucleated cells there were by amplifying reference gene primers. Repertoires were generated with immunoSEQ multiplex PCR, while TCRdb's copy carries only in-frame clones and drops some. V, J and clone size reflect that table, while D and trimming were determined from the DNA. Of about 200,000 clones in the sample, around 95% are singletons; the top ten hold 0.7% to 0.8%. This sample stems from a study of blood T cell repertoires in COVID-19. Study-level background: The cDNA or gDNA used as material had been derived from T cells, B-cell-depleted T cells, or PBMCs.

This CDR3 is built from 11 residues. Looked up from germline, CDR1 is MNHEY and CDR2 is SMNVEV (reference sequence). With 4 bases removed from V and 4 bases from J, the gap between germline ends came to 3 bases. The clonotype originates from a man aged 25 to 40 with COVID-19, enrolled during active disease. Sequenced: peripheral blood. The gene calls are TRBV27 and TRBJ2-3; no clear D gene. CDR3 in DNA: TGTGCCAGCAGTTCTGCAGATACGCAGTATTTT. Translated, it gives CASSSADTQYF.